Listed here are 19 T cell receptor beta chains from one sample, sequenced in a study of T cell repertoires in cytomegalovirus infection. Each CDR3 protein gets one entry after TCRdb re-called the reads with MiXCR. The sample holds 350,000 to 550,000 distinct CDR3 sequences; approximately 32% are singletons and the top ten take roughly 13%. Material: PBMCs. The receptors come from a human donor in good health (CMV status not recorded). Some clones in this sample may be carry-over from other donors' samples.

This chain joins TRBV20-1 and TRBJ1-3; unclear D gene. The germline V and J ends were trimmed by 6 bases and 8 bases, with 8 bases remaining between them. This CDR3 spans 10 amino acids. Germline assignment: CDR1 DFQATT and CDR2 SNEGSKA (reference sequence). The CDR3 protein is CSALEDTIYF. CDR3 DNA sequence: TGCAGTGCCCTGGAAGACACCATATATTTT.

This clonotype was found a few times. The rearrangement links TRBV7-6 to TRBJ2-2; D uncertain. There are 13 residues in the CDR3. Germline loops: CDR1 SGHVS, CDR2 FNYEAQ. V was trimmed by 5 bases and J by 3 bases, leaving 7 bases between them. CDR3 sequence: CASSGWDTGELFF. CDR3 bases: TGTGCCAGCAGCGGGTGGGACACCGGGGAGCTGTTTTTT.

The genes are TRBV6-5 and TRBJ1-1, with 7 bases fitting TRBD1. The germline CDR1 and CDR2 sequences are MNHEY and SVGAGI. J lost 6 bases, V lost 2 bases, and 3 bases had no gene match. The length of the CDR3 is 13 residues. CDR3 bases: TGTGCCAGCAGTTACGACAGGGTCTCTGAAGCTTTCTTT. Its translation: CASSYDRVSEAFF.

As concerns this clonotype: Because it lacks the conserved phenylalanine or tryptophan at the end, this CDR3 is likely a read error. This CDR3 reads CAISLDGRTEAFL. The CDR3 DNA is TGTGCCATCAGCTTAGACGGGAGAACTGAAGCTTTCTTG. The V gene is TRBV7-2, the J gene TRBJ1-1; D is undetermined. The germline CDR1 and CDR2 sequences are SGHTA and FQGNSA. There are 13 residues in the CDR3.

This clonotype has just a few counts. The gene calls are TRBV7-9 and TRBJ2-3; 7 bases are a match to TRBD2. V lost 7 bases to trimming and J lost 2 bases; unmatched junction nucleotides: 6. CDR1 SEHNR and CDR2 FQNEAQ come from the germline V gene (reference sequence). The CDR3 contains 14 residues. CDR3 sequence (DNA): TGTGCCAGCACCCTGGGGGGGGACACAGATACGCAGTATTTT. It is translated as CASTLGGDTDTQYF.

The rearrangement links TRBV2 to TRBJ2-7; possibly TRBD2 for D (5 bases). The V and J ends lost 6 bases and 0 bases respectively, with 15 bases between them. This CDR3 is 15 amino acids long. From germline, CDR1 is SNHLY and CDR2 FYNNEI. The CDR3 here is CASSAERASSYEQYF. The CDR3 region has the DNA TGTGCCAGCAGCGCCGAGAGGGCATCCTCCTACGAGCAGTACTTC.

This clonotype came up many times. The chain links TRBV7-2 to TRBJ2-7; D tentatively reads TRBD1 or TRBD2 (5 bases each). Germline CDR1 and CDR2: SGHTA and FQGNSA. Trimming stripped 4 bases from V and 3 bases from J, with 10 bases between. CDR3 length: 13 amino acids. CDR3 nucleotides: TGTGCCAGCAGCTACCGGGACGGCTACGAGCAGTACTTC. It is translated as CASSYRDGYEQYF.

This clonotype was recorded a few times. The chain employs TRBV5-4 and TRBJ2-5; 11 bases map to TRBD1. V shed 0 bases and J 5 bases; nucleotides not matched to a gene: 6. The CDR3 is made up of 16 amino acids. The germline V gene has CDR1 SGHNT and CDR2 YYREEE (reference sequence). The CDR3 loop reads CASSLGGQGGSETQYF. The CDR3 DNA reads as TGTGCCAGCAGCTTGGGGGGACAGGGGGGGTCGGAGACCCAGTACTTC.

This clonotype was picked up a small number of times. This chain joins TRBV28 and TRBJ1-1; 7 bases are a match to TRBD1. Germline-derived CDR1 and CDR2 are MDHEN and SYDVKM. This CDR3 has 13 amino acids. The CDR3, as DNA: TGTGTGACCGGTCGGATGGAGGGGGCGCGTGCTTTCTTT. It yields the protein CVTGRMEGARAFF.

V gene TRBV20-1 combines with J gene TRBJ1-2; possibly TRBD1 for D (6 bases). CDR3 length equals 17 residues. Germline CDR1 is DFQATT and CDR2 is SNEGSKA (reference sequence). V lost 6 bases to trimming and J lost 1 base, with 24 bases between them. CDR3 nucleotide sequence: TGCAGTGCCCTGGACAGTCTTCCGCCCCAAGATAACTATGGCTACACCTTC. It translates to CSALDSLPPQDNYGYTF.

This clonotype was counted only a few times. The rearrangement joins TRBV24-1 to TRBJ2-3; 15 bases are shared with TRBD2. From germline, CDR1 is KGHDR and CDR2 SFDVKD. This CDR3 contains 18 residues. Unmatched junction bases numbered 7, after V lost 3 bases and J lost 4 bases. CDR3 protein: CATSDPGLAGGSADTQYF. As DNA, the CDR3 is TGTGCCACCAGTGATCCCGGACTAGCGGGGGGGAGCGCAGATACGCAGTATTTT.

Regarding this clonotype: Compared with germline, one end of the junction differs, possibly owing to a read error. Here the CDR3 reads CASSLAGGSSQPQHF. The DNA for the CDR3 is TGTGCCAGCAGCTTAGCTGGTGGCAGCAGTCAGCCCCAGCATTTT. This rearrangement joins TRBV7-6 to TRBJ1-5, with D unclear. CDR3 length: 15 residues. Germline V gene sequence: CDR1 SGHVS, CDR2 FNYEAQ.

This clonotype was seen ten or more times. The chain uses TRBV27 and TRBJ2-3; no firm D call. From germline, CDR1 is MNHEY and CDR2 SMNVEV (reference sequence). The V gene lost 3 bases and the J gene lost 0 bases, with 13 bases spanning the gap. The CDR3 contains 16 residues. The CDR3 sequence: CASSLYRVTSTDTQYF. The CDR3 DNA reads TGTGCCAGCAGTTTGTATCGAGTCACTAGCACAGATACGCAGTATTTT.

There are many counts of this clonotype. The chain is built from TRBV4-1 and TRBJ2-1, with 9 bases aligning to TRBD1. This CDR3 spans 17 amino acids. The germline CDR1 and CDR2 sequences are MGHRA and YSYEKL. V lost 2 bases, J lost 4 bases, and 9 bases stayed unmatched. The CDR3 DNA reads TGCGCCAGCAGCCAAACCTCCGGGACAGGGTCATACAATGAGCAGTTCTTC. It yields the protein CASSQTSGTGSYNEQFF.

V is TRBV6-6 and J is TRBJ2-1; tentatively, D is TRBD1 (6 bases). Germline V CDR1 and CDR2: MNHNY, SVGAGI (reference sequence). The V gene lost 4 bases and the J gene lost 3 bases, with 16 bases spanning the gap. The CDR3 length is 16 residues. The CDR3 DNA follows: TGTGCCAGCAGTTCACCGAACCTAGGGGGCTACAATGAGCAGTTCTTC. This sequence encodes CASSSPNLGGYNEQFF.

The rearrangement links TRBV10-3 to TRBJ2-7; 9 bases are shared with TRBD2. CDR1 ENHRY and CDR2 SYGVKD come from the germline V gene. The CDR3 spans 14 residues. V gave up 7 bases and J gave up 4 bases; unmatched junction bases: 8. CDR3 nucleotide sequence: TGTGCCATCATTGTTTTAGCGGGGGAATACGAGCAGTACTTC. Protein: CAIIVLAGEYEQYF.

On this clonotype: This clone may be a read error of a much larger clone one base away. This chain joins TRBV5-1 and TRBJ2-2; D remains ambiguous. This CDR3 is built from 17 residues. V was shortened by 2 bases and J by 3 bases, with 17 bases between the two germline ends. In germline, CDR1 is SGHRS, CDR2 YFSETQ. The CDR3 coding sequence is TGCGCCAGCAGCTTCGGGTCGAACGAAGGCGACACCGGGGAGCTGTTTTTT. Its translation is CASSFGSNEGDTGELFF.

This clonotype was seen many times. The J gene is TRBJ2-7, the V gene TRBV7-2; D gene ambiguous. V shed 1 base and J shed 0 bases, with 4 bases lying between them. CDR1 SGHTA and CDR2 FQGNSA come from the germline V gene. This CDR3 contains 13 residues. CDR3 loop: CASSLVVSYEQYF. The CDR3 DNA reads TGTGCCAGCAGCTTAGTGGTCTCCTACGAGCAGTACTTC.

CDR3 in DNA: TGTGCCAGCAGTGAAGTTGGGGGGGCCACAGATACGCAGTATTTT. It is translated as CASSEVGGATDTQYF. The J gene is TRBJ2-3, the V gene TRBV2; possible D gene TRBD2, 7 bases. Trimming shortened V by 1 base and J by 2 bases, and 10 bases separated the two germline ends. CDR3 size: 15 residues. Germline V CDR1 and CDR2: SNHLY, FYNNEI.